What follows is one TCR beta chain and its context. The sample is drawn from a study of blood T cell repertoires in COVID-19. Study information: Some COVID-19 samples were acute and others convalescent; all came from the United States, Italy and Spain. T cells, B-cell-depleted T cells, or PBMCs supplied cDNA or gDNA.

In the original analysis: Quantification of nucleated cells was approximated via reference gene primer amplification. Data came from immunoSEQ multiplex PCR; TCRdb stores just in-frame clones and leaves some out. V and J calls plus clone size are reproduced from that table; the DNA served to infer D and trimming. The table has 30,000 or so clones, roughly 86% seen once. The V end lost 3 bases, the J end lost 5 bases, and 16 bases lay between the germline ends. The CDR3 spans 15 residues. Germline V gene sequence: CDR1 MDHEN, CDR2 SYDVKM. Sequencing used peripheral blood. This receptor was obtained from a man older than 75 with active or convalescent COVID-19. The chain recombines TRBV28 with TRBJ1-2, with D possibly matching TRBD1 (6 bases). CDR3 in amino acids: CASSFGRGWLYGYTF. CDR3 DNA: TGTGCCAGCAGTTTCGGGAGGGGGTGGTTATATGGCTACACCTTC.